This passage covers 6 T cell receptor beta chains from one sample sequenced in a study of cytotoxic CD8 clonotypes in ibrutinib-treated CLL (dated by TCRdb to 2020 to 2023). Library prep was done by the immunoSEQ multiplex PCR assay. The table comes from immuneACCESS by way of TCRdb, which keeps in-frame sequences with V and J called. Part of the clones is missing from these tables; in studies checked, under half for an unresolved V gene and the rest for unknown reasons. This sample gives approximately 190,000 clones in total; more than 65% of them show up just once. The ten largest make up around 5.9% of the sample. The time point tag for this specimen amounts to: 12 to 13 months on ibrutinib. The material sequenced was PBMCs, taken after 12 months of ibrutinib treatment. These receptors all come from a human donor with chronic lymphocytic leukemia.

This clone was counted a few times. The chain employs TRBV29-1 and TRBJ1-1; D is ambiguous. Trimming left V 6 bases short and J 0 bases short, with 8 bases between. The CDR3 contains 12 residues. Germline V gives CDR1 SQVTM, CDR2 ANQGSEA. Here the CDR3 reads CSVQKMNTEAFF. CDR3 coding DNA: TGCAGCGTACAGAAAATGAACACTGAAGCTTTCTTT.

The chain combines TRBV7-2 with TRBJ1-3; TRBD1 is a possible D gene (5 bases). The V gene lost 5 bases and the J gene lost 1 base, with 9 bases spanning the gap. CDR1 and CDR2 from the germline V gene are SGHTA and FQGNSA. This CDR3 contains 14 residues. The CDR3 coding sequence is TGTGCCAGCAGCCCTCAGGGTTCTGGAAACACCATATATTTT. Protein product: CASSPQGSGNTIYF.

On this clone: The same CDR3 is also encoded by other DNA sequences in this sample. The genes are TRBV7-3 and TRBJ1-1, with TRBD1 as a possible D gene (6 bases). This CDR3 has 13 residues. Germline loops: CDR1 SGHTA, CDR2 FQGTGA. V lost 6 bases and J 4 bases, leaving 12 bases between the germline ends. The CDR3 here is CASRLGGGTEAFF. In DNA, the CDR3 is TGTGCCAGCAGATTAGGAGGGGGCACTGAAGCTTTCTTT.

The J gene is TRBJ1-4, the V gene TRBV6-6; D not certain. The V gene's germline CDR1 is MNHNY and CDR2 SVGAGI (reference sequence). The length of the CDR3 is 15 residues. Trimming left V 0 bases short and J 0 bases short, with 5 bases between. For the CDR3, the DNA is TGTGCCAGCAGTTACTCTCATGCAACTAATGAAAAACTGTTTTTT. This encodes CASSYSHATNEKLFF.

The chain has TRBV29-1 and TRBJ1-1, with D hard to call. The germline V gene encodes CDR1 SQVTM and CDR2 ANQGSEA. The CDR3 has 17 amino acids. Between the trimmed V and J ends, which lost 0 bases and 2 bases, there was a span of 19 bases. CDR3 coding DNA: TGCAGCGTTGAAGACTTTTTGAGGGAGCCTTTTAACACTGAAGCTTTCTTT. This gives the protein CSVEDFLREPFNTEAFF.

V usage is TRBV30 and J usage is TRBJ2-7; 8 positions match TRBD2. Per the germline V gene, CDR1 is GTSNPN and CDR2 is SVGIG (reference sequence). CDR3 length equals 12 residues. With 3 bases clipped from V and 2 bases from J, the junction kept 0 bases outside the gene matches. CDR3 loop: CAWRAGAYEQYF. The CDR3 DNA reads TGTGCCTGGAGAGCGGGGGCCTACGAGCAGTACTTC.